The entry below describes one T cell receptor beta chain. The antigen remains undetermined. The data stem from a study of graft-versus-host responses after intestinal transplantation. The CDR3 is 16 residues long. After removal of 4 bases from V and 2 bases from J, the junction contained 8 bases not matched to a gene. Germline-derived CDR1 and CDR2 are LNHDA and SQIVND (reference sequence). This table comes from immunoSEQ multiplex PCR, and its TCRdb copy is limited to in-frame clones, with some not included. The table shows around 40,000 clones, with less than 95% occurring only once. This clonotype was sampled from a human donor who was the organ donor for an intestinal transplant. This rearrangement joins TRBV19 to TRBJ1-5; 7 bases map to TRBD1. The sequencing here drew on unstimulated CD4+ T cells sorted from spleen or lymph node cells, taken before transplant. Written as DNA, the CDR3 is TGTGCCAGTAGTAAGGGCCGACAGGGCGGCAATCAGCCCCAGCATTTT. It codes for CASSKGRQGGNQPQHF. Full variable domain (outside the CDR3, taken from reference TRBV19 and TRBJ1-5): DGGITQSPKYLFRKEGQNVTLSCEQNLNHDAMYWYRQDPGQGLRLIYYSQIVNDFQKGDIAEGYSVSREKKESFPLTVTSAQKNPTAFYLCASSKGRQGGNQPQHFGDGTRLSIL.